This T cell receptor beta chain was recovered during a study of shared clonotypes between healthy human individuals. Assay: immunoSEQ multiplex PCR; the TCRdb copy retains only in-frame clones and omits some. This sample carries roughly 660,000 clones, about 92% of them seen once, and the ten largest clones take 30% to 35%. This CDR3 comprises 15 residues. Between the trimmed V and J ends, which lost 5 bases and 6 bases, there was a span of 19 bases. Germline V lookup: CDR1 MDHEN, CDR2 SYDVKM. This rearrangement joins TRBV28 to TRBJ1-2; D is perhaps TRBD1 (5 bases). The specimen sequenced was memory CD8+ T cells from PBMCs. As to subset: CD45RO+ cells pooled with CCR7-negative TemRA cells. The source is a man between 18 and 29 years old in good health. Some clones in this sample may be carry-over from other donors' samples. In nucleotides, the CDR3 is TGTGCCAGCAGTCTCCTCCGGGACCGAACAAATGGCTACACCTTC. Protein product: CASSLLRDRTNGYTF.